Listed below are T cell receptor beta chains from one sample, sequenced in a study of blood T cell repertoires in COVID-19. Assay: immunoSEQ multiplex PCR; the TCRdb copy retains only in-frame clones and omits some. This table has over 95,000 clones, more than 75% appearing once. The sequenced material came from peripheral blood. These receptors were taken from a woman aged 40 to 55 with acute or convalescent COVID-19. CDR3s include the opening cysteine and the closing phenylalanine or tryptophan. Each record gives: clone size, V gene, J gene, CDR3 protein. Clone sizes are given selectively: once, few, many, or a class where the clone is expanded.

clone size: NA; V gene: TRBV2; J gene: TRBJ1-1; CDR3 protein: CASTIMTGGNTEAFF
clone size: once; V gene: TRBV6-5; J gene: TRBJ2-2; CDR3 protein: CASTGTSGFGELFF
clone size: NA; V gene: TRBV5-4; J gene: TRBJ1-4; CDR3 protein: CASSLISNEKLFF
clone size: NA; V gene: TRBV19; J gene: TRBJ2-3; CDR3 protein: CASSVIGGGDTQYF
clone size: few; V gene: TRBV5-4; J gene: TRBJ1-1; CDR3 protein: CASSLFSLTNTEAFF
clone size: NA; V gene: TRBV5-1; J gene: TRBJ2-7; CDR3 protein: CASSLGGSSYEQYF
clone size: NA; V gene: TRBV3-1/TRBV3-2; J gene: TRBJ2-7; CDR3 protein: CASSHPGQGSYEQYF
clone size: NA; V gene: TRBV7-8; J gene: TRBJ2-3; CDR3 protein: CASSLPLIPLAGGRMGPDTQYF
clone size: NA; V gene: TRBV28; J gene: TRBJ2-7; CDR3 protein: CASSLSLGEQYF
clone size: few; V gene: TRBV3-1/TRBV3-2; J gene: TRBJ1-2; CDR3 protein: CASRAQGPAGYGYTF
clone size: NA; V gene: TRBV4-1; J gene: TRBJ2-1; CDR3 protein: CASSQTQASGTLNEQFF
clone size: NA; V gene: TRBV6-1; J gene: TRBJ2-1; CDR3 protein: CASSEYKEIGRQGHNEQFF